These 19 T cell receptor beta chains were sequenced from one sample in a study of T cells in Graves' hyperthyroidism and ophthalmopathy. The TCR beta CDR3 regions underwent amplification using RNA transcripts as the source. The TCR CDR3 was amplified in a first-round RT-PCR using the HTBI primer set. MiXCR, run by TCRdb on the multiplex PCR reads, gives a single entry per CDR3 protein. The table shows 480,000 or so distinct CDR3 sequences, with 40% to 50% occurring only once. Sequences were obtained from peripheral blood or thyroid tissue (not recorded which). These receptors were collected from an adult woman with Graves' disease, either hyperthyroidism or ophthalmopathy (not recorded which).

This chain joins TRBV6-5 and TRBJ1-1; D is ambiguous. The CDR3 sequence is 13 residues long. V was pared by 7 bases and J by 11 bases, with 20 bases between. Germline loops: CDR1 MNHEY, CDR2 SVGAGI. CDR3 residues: CASNHLGSPAAFF. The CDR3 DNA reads TGTGCCAGCAACCATCTGGGGTCGCCCGCGGCTTTCTTT.

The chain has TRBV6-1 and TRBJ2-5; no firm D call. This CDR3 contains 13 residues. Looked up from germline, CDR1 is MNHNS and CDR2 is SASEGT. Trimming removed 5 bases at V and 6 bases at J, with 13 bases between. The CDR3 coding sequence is TGTGCCAGCAGTCCGTCCGGTTGGCAGACCCAGTACTTC. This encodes CASSPSGWQTQYF.

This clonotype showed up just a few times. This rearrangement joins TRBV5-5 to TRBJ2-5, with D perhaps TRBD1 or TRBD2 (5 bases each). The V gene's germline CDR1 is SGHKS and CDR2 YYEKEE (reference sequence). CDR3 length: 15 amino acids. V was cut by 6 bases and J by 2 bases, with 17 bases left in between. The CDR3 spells CASTADSGLQETQYF. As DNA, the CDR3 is TGTGCCAGCACCGCAGACAGCGGACTTCAAGAGACCCAGTACTTC. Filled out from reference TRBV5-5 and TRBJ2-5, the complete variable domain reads DAGVTQSPTHLIKTRGQQVTLRCSPISGHKSVSWYQQVLGQGPQFIFQYYEKEERGRGNFPDRFSARQFPNYSSELNVNALLLGDSALYLCASTADSGLQETQYFGPGTRLLVL.

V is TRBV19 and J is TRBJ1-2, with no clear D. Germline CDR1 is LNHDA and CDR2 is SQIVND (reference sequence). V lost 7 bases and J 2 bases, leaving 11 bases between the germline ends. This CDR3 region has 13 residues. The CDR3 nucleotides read TGTGCCAGTATATCCCACGGGAACTATGGCTACACCTTC. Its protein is CASISHGNYGYTF.

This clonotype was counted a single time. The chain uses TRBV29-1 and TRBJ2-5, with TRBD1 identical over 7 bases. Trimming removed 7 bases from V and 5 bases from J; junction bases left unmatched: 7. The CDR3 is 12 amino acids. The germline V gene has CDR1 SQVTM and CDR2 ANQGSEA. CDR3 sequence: CSGETGLETQYF. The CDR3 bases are TGCAGCGGGGAGACAGGGTTGGAGACCCAGTACTTC. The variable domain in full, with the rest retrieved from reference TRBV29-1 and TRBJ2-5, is SAVISQKPSRDICQRGTSLTIQCQVDSQVTMMFWYRQQPGQSLTLIATANQGSEATYESGFVIDKFPISRPNLTFSTLTVSNMSPEDSSIYLCSGETGLETQYFGPGTRLLVL.

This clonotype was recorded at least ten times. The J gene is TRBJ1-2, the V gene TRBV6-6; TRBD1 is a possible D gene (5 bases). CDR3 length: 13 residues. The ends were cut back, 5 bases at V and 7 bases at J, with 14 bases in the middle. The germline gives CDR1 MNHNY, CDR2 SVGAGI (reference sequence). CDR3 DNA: TGTGCCAGCAGTCAGACAGCCGGGGGTGGCTACACCTTC. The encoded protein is CASSQTAGGGYTF.

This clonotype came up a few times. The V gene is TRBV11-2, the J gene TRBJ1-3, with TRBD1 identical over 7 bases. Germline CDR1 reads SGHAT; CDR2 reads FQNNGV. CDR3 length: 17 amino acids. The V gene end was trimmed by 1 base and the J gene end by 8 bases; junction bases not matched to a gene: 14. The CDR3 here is CASSLAPDRPYGYTIYF. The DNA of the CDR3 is TGTGCCAGCAGCTTAGCGCCGGACAGGCCCTATGGCTACACCATATATTTT.

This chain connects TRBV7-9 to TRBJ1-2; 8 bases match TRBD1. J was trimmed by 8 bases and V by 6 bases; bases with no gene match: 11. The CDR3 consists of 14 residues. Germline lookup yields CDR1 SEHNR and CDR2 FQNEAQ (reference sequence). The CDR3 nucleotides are TGTGCCAGCAGATGGACAGGGACGGGAAGCGGCTACACCTTC. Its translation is CASRWTGTGSGYTF. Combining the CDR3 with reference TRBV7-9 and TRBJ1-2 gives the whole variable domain DTGVSQNPRHKITKRGQNVTFRCDPISEHNRLYWYRQTLGQGPEFLTYFQNEAQLEKSRLLSDRFSAERPKGSFSTLEIQRTEQGDSAMYLCASRWTGTGSGYTFGSGTRLTVV.

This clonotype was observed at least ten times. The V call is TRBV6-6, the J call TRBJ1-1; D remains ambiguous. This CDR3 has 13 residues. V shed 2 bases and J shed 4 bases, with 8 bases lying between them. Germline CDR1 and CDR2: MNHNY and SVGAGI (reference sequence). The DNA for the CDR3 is TGTGCCAGCAGTTACCGGAGTGCCACTGAAGCTTTCTTT. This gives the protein CASSYRSATEAFF.

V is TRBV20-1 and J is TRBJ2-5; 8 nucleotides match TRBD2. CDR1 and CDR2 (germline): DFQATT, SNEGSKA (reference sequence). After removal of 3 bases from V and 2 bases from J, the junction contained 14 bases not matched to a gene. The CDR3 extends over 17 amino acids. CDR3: CSARFGILGTRQETQYF. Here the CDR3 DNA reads TGCAGTGCTAGGTTTGGGATTCTAGGGACTAGACAAGAGACCCAGTACTTC.

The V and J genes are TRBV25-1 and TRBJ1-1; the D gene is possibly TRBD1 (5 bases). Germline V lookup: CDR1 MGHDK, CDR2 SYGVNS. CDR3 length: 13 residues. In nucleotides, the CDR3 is TGTGCTAGAGATTCAGGGTTGAACACTGAAGCTTTCTTT. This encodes CARDSGLNTEAFF.

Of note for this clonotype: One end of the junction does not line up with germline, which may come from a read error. CDR3 loop: CASGLPGTEAFF. The CDR3 DNA reads as TGTGCTAGTGGTTTGCCGGGCACTGAAGCCTTCTTT. The chain employs TRBV12-5 and TRBJ1-1, with D unclear. The germline V gene encodes CDR1 LGHNT and CDR2 FRNRAP. The CDR3 spans 12 residues.

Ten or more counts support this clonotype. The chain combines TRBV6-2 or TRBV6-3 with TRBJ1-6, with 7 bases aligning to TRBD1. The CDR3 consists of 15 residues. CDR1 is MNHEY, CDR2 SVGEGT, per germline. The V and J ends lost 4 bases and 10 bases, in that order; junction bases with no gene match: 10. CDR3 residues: CASSFLRTGESPLHF. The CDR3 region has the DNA TGTGCCAGCAGTTTTTTGCGGACAGGCGAATCACCCCTCCACTTT.

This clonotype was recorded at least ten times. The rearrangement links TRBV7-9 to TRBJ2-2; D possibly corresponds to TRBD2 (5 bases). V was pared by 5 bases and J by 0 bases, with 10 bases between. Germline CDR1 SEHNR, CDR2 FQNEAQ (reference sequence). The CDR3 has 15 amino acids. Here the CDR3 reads CASSLGLANTGELFF. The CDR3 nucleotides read TGTGCCAGCAGCCTCGGACTGGCGAACACCGGGGAGCTGTTTTTT.

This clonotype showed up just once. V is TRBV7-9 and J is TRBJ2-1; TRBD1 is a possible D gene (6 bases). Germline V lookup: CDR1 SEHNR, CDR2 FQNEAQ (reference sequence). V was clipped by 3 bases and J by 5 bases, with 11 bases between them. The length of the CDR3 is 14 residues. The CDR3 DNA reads TGTGCCAGCAGCTTTCTGGACAGCAACAATGAGCAGTTCTTC. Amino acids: CASSFLDSNNEQFF.

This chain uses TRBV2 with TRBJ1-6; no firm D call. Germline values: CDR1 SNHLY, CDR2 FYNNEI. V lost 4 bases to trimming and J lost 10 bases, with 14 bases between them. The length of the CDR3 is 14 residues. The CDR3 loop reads CASSGGELGSPLHF. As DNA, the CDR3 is TGTGCCAGCAGTGGGGGAGAGCTCGGGTCACCCCTCCACTTT. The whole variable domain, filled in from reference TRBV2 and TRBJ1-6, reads EPEVTQTPSHQVTQMGQEVILRCVPISNHLYFYWYRQILGQKVEFLVSFYNNEISEKSEIFDDQFSVERPDGSNFTLKIRSTKLEDSAMYFCASSGGELGSPLHFGNGTRLTVT.

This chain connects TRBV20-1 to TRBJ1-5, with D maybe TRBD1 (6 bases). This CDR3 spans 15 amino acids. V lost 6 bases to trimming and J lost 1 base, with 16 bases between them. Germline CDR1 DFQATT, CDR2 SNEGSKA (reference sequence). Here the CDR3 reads CSARQGTGSNQPQHF. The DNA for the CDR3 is TGCAGTGCCCGCCAGGGGACTGGCAGCAATCAGCCCCAGCATTTT.

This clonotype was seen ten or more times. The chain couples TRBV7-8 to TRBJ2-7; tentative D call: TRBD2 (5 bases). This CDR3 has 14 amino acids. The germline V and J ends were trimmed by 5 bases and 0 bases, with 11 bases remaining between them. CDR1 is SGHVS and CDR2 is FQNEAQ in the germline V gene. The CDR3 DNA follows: TGTGCCAGCAGCCCACGCCGGGGCTCCTACGAGCAGTACTTC. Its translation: CASSPRRGSYEQYF.

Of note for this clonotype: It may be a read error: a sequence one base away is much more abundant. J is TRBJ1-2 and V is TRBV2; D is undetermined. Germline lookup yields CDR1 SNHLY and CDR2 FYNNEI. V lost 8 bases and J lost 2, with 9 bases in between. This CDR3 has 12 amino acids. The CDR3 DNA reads TGTGCCAGCGAGGAGGTGAACTATGGCTACACCTTC. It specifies CASEEVNYGYTF.